The rows below give T cell receptor beta chains drawn from one sample of a study of blood T cells in healthy people across ages. Via MiXCR, TCRdb re-called the 5' RACE reads, giving one row per CDR3 protein. The table lists about 1,800,000 distinct CDR3 sequences, roughly 27% of them singletons. Sequencing input: blood. These TCRs come from a woman aged 25-40 years in good health. Both conserved end residues are part of each CDR3. The D gene is left open where the match is weak. For some rows the clone size is stated as once, few or many, or as a class when expanded; others skip it.

>TRBV12-3/TRBV12-4|few|.|TRBJ1-5
TGTGCCGGCAGTTTAACAGGGATAAGTCAGCCCCAGCATTTT
CAGSLTGISQPQHF
>TRBV30|few|.|TRBJ2-1
TGTGCCTGGAGGGGGCGGCGACTCAGCTCCTACAATGAGCAGTTCTTC
CAWRGRRLSSYNEQFF
>TRBV20-1|.|.|TRBJ2-2
TGCAGTGCTAGAGGGGGTGGGGGCGCCGGGGAGCTGTTTTTT
CSARGGGGAGELFF
>TRBV6-1|.|.|TRBJ2-1
TGTGCCAGCTTACAGGGCTGGGACAATGAGCAGTTCTTC
CASLQGWDNEQFF
>TRBV9|.|.|TRBJ1-2
TGTGCCAGCAGCGTAGACCCGAGGGGCTATGGCTACACCTTC
CASSVDPRGYGYTF
>TRBV20-1|.|.|TRBJ2-7
TGCAGTGCCTCGGGGATCCCCGAGACAGAGATATACGAGCAGTACTTC
CSASGIPETEIYEQYF
>TRBV12-3/TRBV12-4|.|TRBD1|TRBJ1-5
TGTGCCAGCAGTTTAGCGCTCGGGACAGCTCTCGTTGGCAATCAGCCCCAGCATTTT
CASSLALGTALVGNQPQHF
>TRBV4-1|.|.|TRBJ1-1
TGCGCCAGCAGCCAAGAGACAGGCGGTGCGGGTACTGAAGCTTTCTTT
CASSQETGGAGTEAFF
>TRBV12-5|.|TRBD2|TRBJ2-1
TGTGTTAGTGGTCCCCCCTTCGGCGGGAGGGACAATGAGCAGTTCTTC
CVSGPPFGGRDNEQFF
>TRBV4-1|many|.|TRBJ1-4
TGCGCCAGCAGCCGACAGGTTAACGTAGAAAAACTGTTTTTT
CASSRQVNVEKLFF
>TRBV6-5|many|TRBD1|TRBJ1-4
TGTGCCAGCAGACCTGACAGGGGTGAAAAACTGTTTTTT
CASRPDRGEKLFF
>TRBV6-5|many|.|TRBJ1-5
TGTGCCAGCAGCTCCTCCGTGGGCAATCAGCCCCAGCATTTT
CASSSSVGNQPQHF
>TRBV14|.|.|TRBJ1-1
TGTGCCAGCAGCCAAGGGCGGCTCCAGATGAACACTGAAGCTTTCTTT
CASSQGRLQMNTEAFF
>TRBV12-3/TRBV12-4|.|.|TRBJ2-5
TGTGCCAGCAGAGCCGTTTTCTTAGAGACCCAGTACTTC
CASRAVFLETQYF
>TRBV5-4|many|.|TRBJ2-1
TGTGCCAGCAGCTCGGTAGGAGGGGGCTTCAATGAGCAGTTCTTC
CASSSVGGGFNEQFF
>TRBV29-1|many|.|TRBJ2-3
TGCAGCGGACTCGAAGGGAGCACAGATACGCAGTATTTT
CSGLEGSTDTQYF
>TRBV25-1|few|.|TRBJ1-2
TGTGCCAGCAGGGGACGGACCACCAGCTATGGCTACACCTTC
CASRGRTTSYGYTF
>TRBV13|.|.|TRBJ1-3
TGTGCCAGCAGCGTCAACAGGGACCGCTCTGGAAACACCATATATTTT
CASSVNRDRSGNTIYF
>TRBV11-2|.|.|TRBJ2-1
TGTGCCAGCAGCCAGGGGGAGCAGTTCTTC
CASSQGEQFF
>TRBV29-1|many|TRBD2|TRBJ2-3
TGCAGCGCCTCCTGGGGCGGGAGGGCTAGCACAGATACGCAGTATTTT
CSASWGGRASTDTQYF
>TRBV5-4|.|TRBD2|TRBJ2-5
TGTGCCAGCAGCTTGAGACTAGCGGGGAGTCAAGAGACCCAGTACTTC
CASSLRLAGSQETQYF
>TRBV20-1|.|.|TRBJ2-1
TGCAGTGCCTCCGGAGGGCTTTTAGACAATGAGCAGTTCTTC
CSASGGLLDNEQFF
>TRBV20-1|.|TRBD1|TRBJ1-1
TGCAGTGCCGGACTACAGGGGAGCTCTGAAGCTTTCTTT
CSAGLQGSSEAFF
>TRBV29-1|.|TRBD2|TRBJ2-5
TGCAGCGCCTCCTCTAGCGGGTCCTGGGAAGAGACCCAGTACTTC
CSASSSGSWEETQYF
>TRBV10-3|few|.|TRBJ2-2
TGTGCCATCAGTGAAGGGACTTCGAACACCGGGGAGCTGTTTTTT
CAISEGTSNTGELFF
>TRBV20-1|.|.|TRBJ2-3
TGCAGTGCAAACCCTGGGGGGAGAACAGGTACGCAGTATTTT
CSANPGGRTGTQYF
>TRBV2|few|.|TRBJ2-7
TGTGCCAGCAGTGATAGGAGGGGGGAGCAGTACTTC
CASSDRRGEQYF
>TRBV27|once|TRBD2|TRBJ2-1
TGTGCCAGCAGCGGGGGGGCGGTGTCCAACAATGAGCAGTTCTTC
CASSGGAVSNNEQFF
>TRBV9|many|.|TRBJ2-1
TGTGCCTCATCCGCCCTCAGCTCCTACAATGAGCAGTTCTTC
CASSALSSYNEQFF
>TRBV18|many|TRBD2|TRBJ2-4
TGTGCCAGCTCACCGGGACTAGCGGTGATAGCCAAAAACATTCAGTACTTC
CASSPGLAVIAKNIQYF
>TRBV7-6|many|.|TRBJ2-7
TGTGCCAGCAGCTTGACTCCCAGCTCCTACGAGCAGTACTTC
CASSLTPSSYEQYF
>TRBV6-5|.|.|TRBJ2-1
TGTGCCAGCAGTTACTCGTGGGATTCTTCGGAGGGTTACAATGAGCAGTTCTTC
CASSYSWDSSEGYNEQFF
>TRBV15|few|.|TRBJ2-5
TGTGCCACCAGCAGTGATGAAGCGCAAGAGACCCAGTACTTC
CATSSDEAQETQYF
>TRBV10-3|few|.|TRBJ1-1
TGTGCCATCAGTGAACGGGGGAACACTGAAGCTTTCTTT
CAISERGNTEAFF
>TRBV6-5|.|TRBD2|TRBJ2-2
TGTGCCAGCAGTTTCCGTCATGGACTAGCGGGGATCCAGAACACCGGGGAGCTGTTTTTT
CASSFRHGLAGIQNTGELFF
>TRBV2|.|TRBD2|TRBJ2-1
TGTGCCAGCCGAGGACTAGCTTCCAATGAGGAGTTCTTC
CASRGLASNEEFF
>TRBV6-2/TRBV6-3|.|TRBD1|TRBJ2-4
TGTGCCAGCAGTTACGGATCTGGGACAGGGAGTACCCTAAACATTCAGTACTTC
CASSYGSGTGSTLNIQYF
>TRBV27|.|.|TRBJ1-1
TGTGCCAGCAGTTTCAGGGATGGTGAAGCTTTCTTT
CASSFRDGEAFF
>TRBV20-1|many|.|TRBJ1-1
TGCAGCGCCCGAGTGGGTACTGAAGCTTTCTTT
CSARVGTEAFF
>TRBV5-1|.|TRBD2|TRBJ2-1
TGCGCCAGCAGCTTTGGACTAGCTTACAATGAGCAGTTCTTC
CASSFGLAYNEQFF
>TRBV15|few|.|TRBJ2-5
TGTGCCACCAGCATCGAGGGGCGGGAGACCCAGTACTTC
CATSIEGRETQYF
>TRBV7-9|.|TRBD2|TRBJ2-7
TGTGCCAGCAGCACGACCGGGACTAGCGGTCGACGGTACTTC
CASSTTGTSGRRYF
>TRBV5-6|.|.|TRBJ2-2
TGTGCCAGCAGCTTGCAAGGGGTCCCGAACACCGGGGAGCTGTTTTTT
CASSLQGVPNTGELFF
>TRBV15|few|TRBD1|TRBJ1-4
TGTGCCACCAGCAGAGACAGGGGGCGGGAAAAACTGTTTTTT
CATSRDRGREKLFF
>TRBV6-1|.|.|TRBJ1-4
TGTGCCAGCAGTGAAGGGGAACGGCAGGAAAAACTGTTTTTT
CASSEGERQEKLFF
>TRBV9|many|.|TRBJ1-5
TGTGCCAGCAGCGCCAGGCGGGACCAGCCCCAGCATTTT
CASSARRDQPQHF
>TRBV12-3/TRBV12-4|once|.|TRBJ2-3
TGTGCCAGCAGTTTAAACAGCTTAGTGAGCACAGATACGCAGTATTTT
CASSLNSLVSTDTQYF